The 13 T cell receptor beta chains listed next were all sequenced from one sample in a study of technical replicates of blood from a handful of donors. Here immunoSEQ multiplex PCR was the method, and the copy in TCRdb shows in-frame clones only, minus some. Of about 98,000 clones listed, approximately 95% were seen once; the top ten hold approximately 0.2%. Sequencing was performed on T cells isolated from PBMCs. These receptors all stem from a human donor in good health.

J is TRBJ1-1 and V is TRBV7-9; no clear D gene. The CDR3 is made up of 11 amino acids. Per the germline V gene, CDR1 is SEHNR and CDR2 is FQNEAQ (reference sequence). The V gene lost 3 bases and the J gene lost 5 bases, with 4 bases spanning the gap. The CDR3 DNA is TGTGCCAGCAGCTTGAGTACTGAAGCTTTCTTT. Its translation: CASSLSTEAFF. The whole variable domain, filled in from reference TRBV7-9 and TRBJ1-1, reads DTGVSQNPRHKITKRGQNVTFRCDPISEHNRLYWYRQTLGQGPEFLTYFQNEAQLEKSRLLSDRFSAERPKGSFSTLEIQRTEQGDSAMYLCASSLSTEAFFGQGTRLTVV.

The rearrangement joins TRBV5-1 to TRBJ2-1, with 11 bases matching TRBD1. Germline CDR1 and CDR2: SGHRS and YFSETQ. The CDR3 runs to 14 residues. The ends lost 4 bases at V and 10 bases at J; junction bases unmatched: 7. The CDR3 nucleotides read TGCGCCAGCAGCATGGACAGGGGGCGCATCGAGCAGTTCTTC. This translates into CASSMDRGRIEQFF.

The V gene is TRBV7-9, the J gene TRBJ2-1; D is uncertain. Looked up from germline, CDR1 is SEHNR and CDR2 is FQNEAQ (reference sequence). Deletions cut 5 bases from V and 0 bases from J, with 20 bases between. The CDR3 runs 18 residues. The CDR3 sequence is CASSPPGPEASSYNEQFF. In nucleotides, the CDR3 is TGTGCCAGCAGCCCCCCCGGTCCCGAGGCCAGCTCCTACAATGAGCAGTTCTTC.

For the CDR3, the DNA is TGCGCCAGCAGCCCACAGGGTTGGGATCATTACGAGCAGTACTTC. This encodes CASSPQGWDHYEQYF. V and J are TRBV5-1 and TRBJ2-7; a possible D gene is TRBD1 (6 bases). CDR1 and CDR2 from the germline V gene are SGHRS and YFSETQ. V was pared by 4 bases and J by 4 bases, with 18 bases between. The CDR3 covers 15 residues.

The chain employs TRBV7-9 and TRBJ2-1; a possible D gene is TRBD2 (5 bases). Germline V CDR1 and CDR2: SEHNR, FQNEAQ (reference sequence). Trimming took 2 bases from V and 3 from J, leaving 11 bases between them. This CDR3 contains 15 residues. The CDR3 DNA reads as TGTGCCAGCAGCTTATCCGGCGGGCACTACAATGAGCAGTTCTTC. It encodes CASSLSGGHYNEQFF.

The J gene is TRBJ2-4, the V gene TRBV27; TRBD2 is a possible D gene (5 bases). Germline V gene lookup returns CDR1 MNHEY and CDR2 SMNVEV (reference sequence). The CDR3 has 14 residues. V was shortened by 3 bases and J by 3 bases, with 9 bases between the two germline ends. Here the CDR3 reads CASSFRENKNIQYF. The DNA for the CDR3 is TGTGCCAGCAGTTTTAGGGAGAACAAAAACATTCAGTACTTC.

This clone came up a few times. The chain has TRBV6-1 and TRBJ1-1, with D perhaps matching TRBD1 (6 bases). With 3 bases removed from V and 6 bases from J, the gap between germline ends came to 11 bases. In germline, CDR1 is MNHNS, CDR2 SASEGT. This CDR3 spans 13 amino acids. This CDR3 is CASSENRQAEAFF. The CDR3 DNA sequence: TGTGCCAGCAGTGAGAATCGACAGGCTGAAGCTTTCTTT.

The chain recombines TRBV6-5 with TRBJ2-3; possibly TRBD2 for D (6 bases). The CDR3 length is 15 residues. Germline values: CDR1 MNHEY, CDR2 SVGAGI. V lost 5 bases, J lost 1 base, and 13 bases lay in between. The CDR3 DNA reads TGTGCCAGCAGTCGACTAGGGCCCGGCACAGATACGCAGTATTTT. Its translation: CASSRLGPGTDTQYF.

The V call is TRBV5-1, the J call TRBJ2-2, with a weak D call TRBD2 (6 bases). There are 15 residues in the CDR3. Germline V gene lookup returns CDR1 SGHRS and CDR2 YFSETQ. Trimming shortened V by 1 base and J by 4 bases, and 11 bases separated the two germline ends. CDR3 sequence (DNA): TGCGCCAGCAGCTTGAACATCGGGAGCACCGGGGAGCTGTTTTTT. Residues: CASSLNIGSTGELFF.

The rearrangement joins TRBV5-1 to TRBJ2-6, with 11 nucleotides matching TRBD2. Germline V gene sequence: CDR1 SGHRS, CDR2 YFSETQ. There are 20 residues in the CDR3. V trimming: 4 bases; J trimming: 0 bases; junction bases outside the gene matches: 12. The CDR3 DNA is TGCGCCAGCAGCCTACCAAATACTAGCGGGGGCCGCTCTGGGGCCAACGTCCTGACTTTC. Protein product: CASSLPNTSGGRSGANVLTF.

This chain joins TRBV5-5 and TRBJ2-5, with D perhaps TRBD1 (7 bases). Germline loops: CDR1 SGHKS, CDR2 YYEKEE (reference sequence). Trimming pared 0 bases from V and 3 bases from J, leaving 9 bases between. The CDR3 consists of 14 residues. The CDR3 DNA reads TGTGCCAGCAGCTTGGCCAGGGGGGAAGAGACCCAGTACTTC. Protein sequence: CASSLARGEETQYF.

V is TRBV29-1 and J is TRBJ2-1, with 16 nucleotides matching TRBD2. J was trimmed by 8 bases and V by 7 bases; bases with no gene match: 5. The CDR3 runs 14 residues. Germline assignment: CDR1 SQVTM and CDR2 ANQGSEA. CDR3 in DNA: TGCAGCGCCGGGACTAGCGGGGGGGCGGATGAGCAGTTCTTC. Its protein is CSAGTSGGADEQFF.

This clone was observed once. This rearrangement joins TRBV2 to TRBJ1-3, with a weak D call TRBD1 (5 bases). Between the trimmed V and J ends, which lost 6 bases and 2 bases, there was a span of 11 bases. The CDR3 is 14 residues long. Germline-derived CDR1 and CDR2 are SNHLY and FYNNEI. This CDR3 reads CASSLQGPGNTIYF. The CDR3 DNA sequence: TGTGCCAGCAGCCTCCAGGGCCCTGGAAACACCATATATTTT.